This T cell receptor (beta chain) is drawn from a study of T-cell memory formation after mild COVID-19. Points from the study as a whole: The authors left the SARS-CoV-2 specificity of second-wave clones peaking on day 37 unconfirmed.

This clonotype was recorded a few times. What it binds is not known. This CDR3 has 17 amino acids. Germline V gives CDR1 SGHTS, CDR2 YDEGEE. V was shortened by 0 bases and J by 1 base, with 16 bases between the two germline ends. MiXCR, run by TCRdb on the 5' RACE reads, gives a single entry per CDR3 protein. The table shows about 270,000 distinct CDR3 sequences, with 15% to 20% occurring only once. The TCR sequence derives from a man between 18 and 35 years old who had mild COVID-19 (a few samples of this study predate the infection). Cell type and time point are not known. V usage is TRBV5-8 and J usage is TRBJ1-1; D is unresolved. Input material: PBMCs or a T cell subset sorted from them (not recorded which). CDR3 residues: CASSLENGAGRNTEAFF. The DNA for the CDR3 is TGTGCCAGCAGCTTGGAGAACGGTGCGGGCCGGAACACTGAAGCTTTCTTT.